These 29 T cell receptor beta chains originate from one sample sequenced in a study of a mutant IDH1 vaccine in newly diagnosed glioma. TCRdb's copy holds only in-frame clones and misses some; the assay was immunoSEQ multiplex PCR. The sample yields about 55,000 clones, 80% seen once. Antigens of these TCRs are unknown. Time point described: week 23, last vaccination. It was 300 ug of mutant IDH1 20-mer peptide that made up each vaccine dose, given with topical imiquimod. Here the sequenced sample was PBMCs, taken from a glioma patient whose treatment included an IDH1 peptide vaccine. These receptors were collected from a middle-aged man with glioma.

About this clone itself: One end of the junction varies from germline; a read error may be responsible. The chain links TRBV7-7 to TRBJ2-5, with D perhaps TRBD1 (6 bases). CDR1 and CDR2 (germline): SSHAT, FNYEAQ (reference sequence). This CDR3 is 13 amino acids long. The CDR3 coding sequence is TGTGCTAGCAGCCGACGACAGGAAGAGACCCAGTACTTC. As protein: CASSRRQEETQYF.

The chain joins TRBV30 to TRBJ2-1, with D unresolved. This CDR3 region has 10 residues. The germline V gene encodes CDR1 GTSNPN and CDR2 SVGIG (reference sequence). The germline V and J ends were trimmed by 4 bases and 7 bases, with 5 bases remaining between them. Here the CDR3 DNA reads TGTGCCTGGAATACGAATGAGCAGTTCTTC. The encoded protein is CAWNTNEQFF.

By its share, this clone is medium-sized (0.01 to 0.1%). The J gene is TRBJ2-7, the V gene TRBV30; D tentatively fits TRBD1 or TRBD2 (5 bases each). Trimming took off 4 bases at V and 9 bases at J, with 28 bases between the two ends. CDR3 length equals 16 residues. From germline, CDR1 is GTSNPN and CDR2 SVGIG (reference sequence). The CDR3 bases are TGTGCCTGGACCCGTCTCTCTGGGACCCTTCTCGAAGGGCAGTACTTC. It encodes CAWTRLSGTLLEGQYF.

This sequence joins TRBV6-6 and TRBJ2-5; no definite D call. Germline CDR1 and CDR2: MNHNY and SVGAGI (reference sequence). There are 13 residues in the CDR3. With 4 bases removed from V and 5 bases from J, the gap between germline ends came to 11 bases. The CDR3 is CASSFGVGETQYF. The DNA of the CDR3 is TGTGCCAGCAGTTTTGGGGTTGGTGAGACCCAGTACTTC.

The chain joins TRBV5-1 to TRBJ2-7; 9 bases agree with TRBD1. V trimming: 0 bases; J trimming: 2 bases; junction bases outside the gene matches: 6. Germline V gene lookup returns CDR1 SGHRS and CDR2 YFSETQ. The CDR3 has 16 residues. Here the CDR3 DNA reads TGCGCCAGCAGCTTGGACCTGGGGACAGGGCCCTACGAGCAGTACTTC. Residues: CASSLDLGTGPYEQYF.

The chain links TRBV30 to TRBJ1-1; maybe TRBD1 (6 bases). The CDR3 totals 14 residues. Trimming cost V 5 bases and J 5 bases, with 18 bases left between them. Germline V CDR1 and CDR2: GTSNPN, SVGIG (reference sequence). The CDR3 DNA follows: TGTGCCTGGGTTCGGCAGTCCCAGGGGACTGAAGCTTTCTTT. Its protein is CAWVRQSQGTEAFF.

The V call is TRBV2, the J call TRBJ2-1; 10 nucleotides match TRBD1. The germline CDR1 and CDR2 sequences are SNHLY and FYNNEI. This CDR3 is built from 12 residues. V lost 4 bases, J lost 14 bases, and 5 bases stayed unmatched. The CDR3 bases are TGTGCCAGCAGTGTCCTGACAGGGGGCGAGTTCTTC. As protein: CASSVLTGGEFF.

The chain links TRBV5-6 to TRBJ1-3, with a tentative D call TRBD1 (5 bases). Trimming took 3 bases from V and 6 from J, leaving 10 bases between them. This CDR3 has 13 amino acids. Looked up from germline, CDR1 is SGHDT and CDR2 is YYEEEE. The CDR3 DNA is TGTGCCAGCAGCTGGCGCAGGGAAAACACCATATATTTT. As protein: CASSWRRENTIYF.

The chain is built from TRBV27 and TRBJ2-7, with 11 bases aligning to TRBD2. Germline trimming cut 4 bases from V and 2 bases from J; bases unmatched to any gene: 4. Germline V lookup: CDR1 MNHEY, CDR2 SMNVEV (reference sequence). CDR3 length equals 15 residues. The CDR3 DNA reads as TGTGCCAGCAGTTCGTATAGCGGGGGGGCCTACGAGCAGTACTTC. It specifies CASSSYSGGAYEQYF.

This chain links TRBV4-1 with TRBJ2-5; D is undetermined. The V gene's germline CDR1 is MGHRA and CDR2 YSYEKL. The CDR3 runs to 16 residues. With 4 bases removed from V and 5 bases from J, the gap between germline ends came to 20 bases. Here the CDR3 reads CASSRLPGAFLETQYF. Written as DNA, the CDR3 is TGCGCCAGCAGCCGCCTACCCGGAGCGTTCCTGGAGACCCAGTACTTC.

This clone appeared once. J is TRBJ2-5 and V is TRBV19; D may be TRBD1 or TRBD2 (5 bases each). Trimming took 6 bases from V and 2 from J, leaving 13 bases between them. Germline lookup yields CDR1 LNHDA and CDR2 SQIVND (reference sequence). This CDR3 has 14 residues. CDR3 in amino acids: CASRLGTEQETQYF. The DNA for the CDR3 is TGTGCCAGTAGGCTCGGGACGGAACAAGAGACCCAGTACTTC.

CDR3 protein: CASSGRRGDTDTQYF. The CDR3 DNA sequence: TGTGCCAGCAGTGGGAGGCGGGGGGACACAGATACGCAGTATTTT. The V call is TRBV6-1, the J call TRBJ2-3; TRBD2 agrees at 8 bases. This CDR3 has 15 amino acids. The V segment lost 4 bases and the J segment 2 bases; nucleotides outside the gene matches: 5. Germline V lookup: CDR1 MNHNS, CDR2 SASEGT.

The chain's CDR3 is CASRGGEGTEAFF. The CDR3 coding sequence is TGCGCCAGCAGGGGAGGGGAAGGTACTGAAGCTTTCTTT. V usage is TRBV5-1 and J usage is TRBJ1-1; tentatively, D is TRBD1 (5 bases). Per germline, CDR1 SGHRS and CDR2 YFSETQ. V was cut by 5 bases and J by 5 bases, with 13 bases left in between. CDR3 length equals 13 residues.

The chain uses TRBV5-1 and TRBJ1-1; possibly TRBD1 for D (5 bases). Germline assignment: CDR1 SGHRS and CDR2 YFSETQ. Trimming took 0 bases from V and 0 from J, leaving 12 bases between them. The CDR3 extends over 16 amino acids. CDR3 bases: TGCGCCAGCAGCTTGGGGGCAGGGAGTGTGAACACTGAAGCTTTCTTT. Residues: CASSLGAGSVNTEAFF.

V usage is TRBV5-4 and J usage is TRBJ1-6, with 8 bases lining up with TRBD1. The CDR3 length is 16 residues. V was pared by 4 bases and J by 5 bases, with 8 bases of the junction left unmatched. CDR1 SGHNT and CDR2 YYREEE come from the germline V gene (reference sequence). The CDR3 DNA reads TGTGCCAGCAGCCCAACCAGGGGGCGGAATAATTCACCCCTCCACTTT. It translates to CASSPTRGRNNSPLHF.

CDR3 nucleotides: TGTGCCAGCAGCCCGTGGACAGGGGGAGTCGACGAGCAGTACTTC. Amino acid sequence: CASSPWTGGVDEQYF. The chain couples TRBV14 to TRBJ2-7; 10 bases align to TRBD1. The germline V gene has CDR1 SGHDN and CDR2 FVKESK. The CDR3 contains 15 residues. V shed 4 bases, J shed 5 bases, and the junction held 8 bases outside the gene matches.

The rearrangement joins TRBV27 to TRBJ2-7; 10 nucleotides line up with TRBD1. V gave up 8 bases and J gave up 4 bases; unmatched junction bases: 5. The length of the CDR3 is 13 residues. The V gene's germline CDR1 is MNHEY and CDR2 SMNVEV (reference sequence). CDR3 protein: CASRRQGAYEQYF. CDR3 sequence (DNA): TGTGCCAGCCGCCGACAGGGGGCATACGAGCAGTACTTC.

This clone has only a few counts. The V call is TRBV4-1, the J call TRBJ2-6, with 9 nucleotides matching TRBD1. J lost 0 bases, V lost 4 bases, and 1 base had no gene match. The CDR3 is 16 amino acids. Germline values: CDR1 MGHRA, CDR2 YSYEKL. The CDR3 DNA is TGCGCCAGCAGCCGGACAGGGGACTCTGGGGCCAACGTCCTGACTTTC. Encoded protein: CASSRTGDSGANVLTF.

The rearrangement joins TRBV6-6 to TRBJ1-2; D not resolved. Trimming removed 6 bases from V and 7 bases from J, with 15 bases in between. The CDR3 extends over 13 amino acids. In germline, CDR1 is MNHNY, CDR2 SVGAGI (reference sequence). The CDR3 DNA reads TGTGCCAGCAGCCCCGACTCCAAGGGTGGCTACACCTTC. Amino acids: CASSPDSKGGYTF.

The chain uses TRBV10-2 and TRBJ2-5; 7 nucleotides align to TRBD2. Per the germline V gene, CDR1 is WSHSY and CDR2 is SAAADI. CDR3 length: 18 residues. V shed 6 bases, J shed 2 bases, and the junction held 18 bases outside the gene matches. In DNA form, the CDR3 reads TGCGCCAGCAGCCTCACTGGACTAGGGGTCGGTTGGCAAGAGACCCAGTACTTC. Its translation: CASSLTGLGVGWQETQYF.

The chain couples TRBV2 to TRBJ1-1, with D possibly matching TRBD1 (6 bases). Looked up from germline, CDR1 is SNHLY and CDR2 is FYNNEI. The CDR3 totals 13 residues. V was trimmed by 7 bases and J by 1 base, leaving 10 bases between them. The CDR3 DNA sequence: TGTGCCAGCACTCGGACAGCGAACACTGAAGCTTTCTTT. Amino acid sequence: CASTRTANTEAFF.

This clone was recorded a few times. The CDR3 reads CATSRPREEGRLNYGYTF. The DNA of the CDR3 is TGTGCCACCAGCAGACCGCGGGAAGAGGGCCGACTAAACTATGGCTACACCTTC. The rearrangement joins TRBV15 to TRBJ1-2; D ambiguous. The CDR3 runs 18 residues. The V gene lost 2 bases and the J gene lost 2 bases, with 21 bases spanning the gap. In germline, CDR1 is LNHNV, CDR2 YYDKDF (reference sequence).

The chain employs TRBV4-1 and TRBJ1-2; no firm D call. The CDR3 has 15 amino acids. Germline V gene lookup returns CDR1 MGHRA and CDR2 YSYEKL. Trimming took off 4 bases at V and 4 bases at J, with 16 bases between the two ends. The CDR3 DNA reads as TGCGCCAGCAGCCCACATCCTGGGGAACTCTATGGCTACACCTTC. Translating it yields CASSPHPGELYGYTF.

This rearrangement joins TRBV5-4 to TRBJ2-7; D perhaps matches TRBD1 (5 bases). Trimming stripped 4 bases from V and 1 base from J, with 12 bases between. The CDR3 extends over 14 amino acids. Looked up from germline, CDR1 is SGHNT and CDR2 is YYREEE (reference sequence). CDR3 in DNA: TGTGCCAGCAGCCCCAGGGTCAATTCCTACGAGCAGTACTTC. Translating it yields CASSPRVNSYEQYF.

The genes are TRBV4-1 and TRBJ1-1; D remains ambiguous. Germline CDR1 is MGHRA and CDR2 is YSYEKL. This CDR3 spans 14 amino acids. V lost 0 bases and J 1 base, leaving 6 bases between the germline ends. The CDR3 DNA sequence: TGCGCCAGCAGCCAAGATTCGGCGAACACTGAAGCTTTCTTT. It is translated as CASSQDSANTEAFF.

This sequence joins TRBV30 and TRBJ2-7; D may be TRBD1 (5 bases). The CDR3 extends over 15 amino acids. V lost 1 base to trimming and J lost 6 bases, with 19 bases between them. CDR1 is GTSNPN, CDR2 SVGIG, per germline (reference sequence). The CDR3: CAWSAPRNRLGEQYF. The CDR3 DNA is TGTGCCTGGAGTGCTCCCAGGAACAGGTTGGGCGAGCAGTACTTC. Complete variable domain (other parts from reference TRBV30 and TRBJ2-7): SQTIHQWPATLVQPVGSPLSLECTVEGTSNPNLYWYRQAAGRGLQLLFYSVGIGQISSEVPQNLSASRPQDRQFILSSKKLLLSDSGFYLCAWSAPRNRLGEQYFGPGTRLTVT.

The rearrangement joins TRBV27 to TRBJ2-2; D ambiguous. The V and J ends lost 5 bases and 6 bases respectively, with 25 bases between them. The CDR3 is 18 residues long. Germline V lookup: CDR1 MNHEY, CDR2 SMNVEV (reference sequence). The CDR3 sequence: CASSPNSFGLSAPGELFF. The CDR3 nucleotides read TGTGCCAGCAGTCCCAACTCGTTCGGGCTATCGGCCCCCGGGGAGCTGTTTTTT.

This clone was observed a handful of times. The chain couples TRBV10-3 to TRBJ2-5; TRBD2 agrees at 12 bases. The CDR3 length is 14 residues. V lost 10 bases and J lost 2; bases outside the gene matches: 5. From germline, CDR1 is ENHRY and CDR2 SYGVKD. CDR3 protein: CATRTSGDQETQYF. The CDR3 region has the DNA TGTGCCACCAGGACTAGCGGGGATCAAGAGACCCAGTACTTC.

V is TRBV30 and J is TRBJ1-2; D is undetermined. The V and J ends lost 1 base and 2 bases respectively, with 8 bases between them. This CDR3 region has 13 residues. Germline CDR1 and CDR2: GTSNPN and SVGIG (reference sequence). CDR3 amino acids: CAWSAGLNYGYTF. The CDR3 nucleotides read TGTGCCTGGAGTGCGGGGTTGAACTATGGCTACACCTTC. The whole variable domain, remainder taken from reference TRBV30 and TRBJ1-2, is SQTIHQWPATLVQPVGSPLSLECTVEGTSNPNLYWYRQAAGRGLQLLFYSVGIGQISSEVPQNLSASRPQDRQFILSSKKLLLSDSGFYLCAWSAGLNYGYTFGSGTRLTVV.